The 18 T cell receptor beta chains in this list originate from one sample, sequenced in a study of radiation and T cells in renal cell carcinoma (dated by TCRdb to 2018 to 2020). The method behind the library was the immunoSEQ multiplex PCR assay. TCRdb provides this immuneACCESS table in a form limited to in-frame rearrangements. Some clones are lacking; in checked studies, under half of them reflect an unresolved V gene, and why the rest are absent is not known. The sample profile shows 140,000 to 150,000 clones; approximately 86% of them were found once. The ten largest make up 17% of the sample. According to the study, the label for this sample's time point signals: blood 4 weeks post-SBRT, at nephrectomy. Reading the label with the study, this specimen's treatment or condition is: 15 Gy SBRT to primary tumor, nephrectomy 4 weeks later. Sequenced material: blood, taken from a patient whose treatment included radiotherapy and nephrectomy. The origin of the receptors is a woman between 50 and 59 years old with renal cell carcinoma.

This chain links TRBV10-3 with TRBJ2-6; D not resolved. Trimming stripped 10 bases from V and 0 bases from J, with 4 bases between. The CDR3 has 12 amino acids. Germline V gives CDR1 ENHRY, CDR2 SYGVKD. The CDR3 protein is CATLSGANVLTF. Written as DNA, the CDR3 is TGTGCCACCCTCTCTGGGGCCAACGTCCTGACTTTC.

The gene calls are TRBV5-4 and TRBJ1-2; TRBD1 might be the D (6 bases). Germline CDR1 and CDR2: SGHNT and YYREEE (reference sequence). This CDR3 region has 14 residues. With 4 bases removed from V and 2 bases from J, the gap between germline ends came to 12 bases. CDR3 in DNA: TGTGCCAGCAGCCAGGGGACTCTCAACTATGGCTACACCTTC. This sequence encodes CASSQGTLNYGYTF.

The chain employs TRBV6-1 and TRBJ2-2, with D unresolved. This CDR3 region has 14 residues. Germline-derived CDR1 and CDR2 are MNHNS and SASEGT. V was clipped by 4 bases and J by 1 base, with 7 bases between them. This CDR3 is CASSGTVNTGELFF. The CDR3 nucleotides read TGTGCCAGCAGTGGGACGGTGAACACCGGGGAGCTGTTTTTT.

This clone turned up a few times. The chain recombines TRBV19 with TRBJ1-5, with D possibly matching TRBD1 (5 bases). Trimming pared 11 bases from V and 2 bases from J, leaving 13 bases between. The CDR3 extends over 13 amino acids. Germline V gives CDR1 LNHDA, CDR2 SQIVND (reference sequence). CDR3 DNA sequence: TGTGCCTCAGACAGTTCGGGCAATCAGCCCCAGCATTTT. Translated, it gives CASDSSGNQPQHF.

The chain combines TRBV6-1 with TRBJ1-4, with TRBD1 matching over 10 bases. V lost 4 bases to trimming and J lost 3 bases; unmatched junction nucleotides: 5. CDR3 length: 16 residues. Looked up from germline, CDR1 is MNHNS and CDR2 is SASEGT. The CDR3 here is CASSASDRGPNEKLFF. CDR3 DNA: TGTGCCAGCAGTGCTTCAGACAGGGGGCCTAATGAAAAACTGTTTTTT.

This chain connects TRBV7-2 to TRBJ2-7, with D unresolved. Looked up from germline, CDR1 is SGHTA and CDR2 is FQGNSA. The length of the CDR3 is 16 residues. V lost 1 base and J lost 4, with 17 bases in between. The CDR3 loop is CASSLVFSNVLYEQYF. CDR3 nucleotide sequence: TGTGCCAGCAGCTTAGTTTTCAGCAACGTATTGTACGAGCAGTACTTC.

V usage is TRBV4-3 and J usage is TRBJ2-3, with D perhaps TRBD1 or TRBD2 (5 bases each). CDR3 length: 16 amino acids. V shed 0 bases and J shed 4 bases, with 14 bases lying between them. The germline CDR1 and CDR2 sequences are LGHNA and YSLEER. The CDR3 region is CASSQDAGTKSDTQYF. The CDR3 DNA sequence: TGCGCCAGCAGCCAAGACGCAGGGACGAAGTCAGATACGCAGTATTTT.

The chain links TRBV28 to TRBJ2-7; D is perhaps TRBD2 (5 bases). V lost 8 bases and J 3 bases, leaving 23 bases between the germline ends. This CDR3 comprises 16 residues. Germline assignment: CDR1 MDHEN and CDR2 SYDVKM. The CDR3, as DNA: TGTGCCAGCCGACCGGGAACTTCATACGGTTACTACGAGCAGTACTTC. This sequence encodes CASRPGTSYGYYEQYF. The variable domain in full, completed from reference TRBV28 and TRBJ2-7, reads DVKVTQSSRYLVKRTGEKVFLECVQDMDHENMFWYRQDPGLGLRLIYFSYDVKMKEKGDIPEGYSVSREKKERFSLILESASTNQTSMYLCASRPGTSYGYYEQYFGPGTRLTVT.

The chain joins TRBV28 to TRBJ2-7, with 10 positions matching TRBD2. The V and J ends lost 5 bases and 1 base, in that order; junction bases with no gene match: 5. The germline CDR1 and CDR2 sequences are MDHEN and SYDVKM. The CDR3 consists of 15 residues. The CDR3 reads CASSLAGEASYEQYF. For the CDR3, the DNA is TGTGCCAGCAGTCTAGCGGGGGAGGCGTCCTACGAGCAGTACTTC.

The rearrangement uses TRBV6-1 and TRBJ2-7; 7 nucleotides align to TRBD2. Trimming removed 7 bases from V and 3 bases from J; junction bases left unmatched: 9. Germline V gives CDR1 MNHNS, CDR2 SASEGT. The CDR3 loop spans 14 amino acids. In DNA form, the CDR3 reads TGTGCCAGCATGATCAGCGGGGAATACTACGAGCAGTACTTC. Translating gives CASMISGEYYEQYF.

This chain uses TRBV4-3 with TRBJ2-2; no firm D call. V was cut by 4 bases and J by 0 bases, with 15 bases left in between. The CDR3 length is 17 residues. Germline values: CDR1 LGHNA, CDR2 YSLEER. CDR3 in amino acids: CASSPETPSANTGELFF. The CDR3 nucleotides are TGCGCCAGCAGCCCGGAGACTCCCAGCGCGAACACCGGGGAGCTGTTTTTT.

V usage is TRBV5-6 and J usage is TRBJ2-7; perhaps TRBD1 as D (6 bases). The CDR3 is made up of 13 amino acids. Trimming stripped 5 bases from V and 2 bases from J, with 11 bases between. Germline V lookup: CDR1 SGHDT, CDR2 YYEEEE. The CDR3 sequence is CASRGGFPYEQYF. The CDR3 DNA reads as TGTGCCAGCAGAGGGGGTTTCCCCTACGAGCAGTACTTC.

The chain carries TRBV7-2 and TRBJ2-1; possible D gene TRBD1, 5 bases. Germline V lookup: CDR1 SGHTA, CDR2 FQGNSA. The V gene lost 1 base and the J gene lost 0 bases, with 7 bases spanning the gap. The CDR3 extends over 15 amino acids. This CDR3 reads CASSLGDSSYNEQFF. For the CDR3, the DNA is TGTGCCAGCAGCTTAGGAGACAGCTCCTACAATGAGCAGTTCTTC.

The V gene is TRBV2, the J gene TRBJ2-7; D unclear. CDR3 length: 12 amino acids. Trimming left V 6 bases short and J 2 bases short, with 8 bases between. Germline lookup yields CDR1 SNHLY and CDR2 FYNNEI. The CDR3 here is CASRGFPYEQYF. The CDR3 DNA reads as TGTGCCAGCAGGGGCTTCCCCTACGAGCAGTACTTC.

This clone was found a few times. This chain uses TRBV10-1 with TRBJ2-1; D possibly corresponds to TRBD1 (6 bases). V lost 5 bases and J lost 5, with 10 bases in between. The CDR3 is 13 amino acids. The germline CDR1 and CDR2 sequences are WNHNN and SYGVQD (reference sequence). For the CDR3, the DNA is TGCGCCAGCAGTTTAAGGACAGACAATGAGCAGTTCTTC. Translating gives CASSLRTDNEQFF.

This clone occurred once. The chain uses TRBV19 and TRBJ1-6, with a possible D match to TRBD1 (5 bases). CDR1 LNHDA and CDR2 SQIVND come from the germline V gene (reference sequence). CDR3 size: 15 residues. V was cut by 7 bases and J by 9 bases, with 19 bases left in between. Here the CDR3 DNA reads TGTGCCAGTAATTCGGCCGACGGGCAGGGTTCACCCCTCCACTTT. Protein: CASNSADGQGSPLHF. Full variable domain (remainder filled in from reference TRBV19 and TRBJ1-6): DGGITQSPKYLFRKEGQNVTLSCEQNLNHDAMYWYRQDPGQGLRLIYYSQIVNDFQKGDIAEGYSVSREKKESFPLTVTSAQKNPTAFYLCASNSADGQGSPLHFGNGTRLTVT.

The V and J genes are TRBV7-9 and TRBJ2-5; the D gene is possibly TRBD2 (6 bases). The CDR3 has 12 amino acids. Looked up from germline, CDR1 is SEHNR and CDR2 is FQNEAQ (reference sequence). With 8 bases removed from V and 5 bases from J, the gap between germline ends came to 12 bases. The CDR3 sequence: CASGRESETQYF. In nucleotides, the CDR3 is TGTGCCAGCGGACGGGAGTCCGAGACCCAGTACTTC. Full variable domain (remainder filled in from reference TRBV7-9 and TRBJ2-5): DTGVSQNPRHKITKRGQNVTFRCDPISEHNRLYWYRQTLGQGPEFLTYFQNEAQLEKSRLLSDRFSAERPKGSFSTLEIQRTEQGDSAMYLCASGRESETQYFGPGTRLLVL.

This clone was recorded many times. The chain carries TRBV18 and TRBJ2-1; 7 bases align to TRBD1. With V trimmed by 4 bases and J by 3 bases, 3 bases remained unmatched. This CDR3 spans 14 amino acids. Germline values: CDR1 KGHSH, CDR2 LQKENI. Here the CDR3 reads CASSRTGYYNEQFF. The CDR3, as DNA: TGTGCCAGCTCACGGACAGGATACTACAATGAGCAGTTCTTC.